Below, one T cell receptor (beta chain) is given with its context. The sample originates from a study of T cell changes during pregnancy in multiple sclerosis. The length of the CDR3 is 13 residues. In germline, CDR1 is LNHDA, CDR2 SQIVND (reference sequence). The V gene lost 7 bases and the J gene lost 1 base, with 10 bases spanning the gap. Sequenced by immunoSEQ multiplex PCR; TCRdb stores in-frame clones only, minus some. The sample lists just under 65,000 clones, about 90% occurring once. The TCR comes from a female donor in good health, enrolled as a control in a pregnancy study. The sample in question was peripheral blood, obtained in the second trimester of pregnancy. This rearrangement joins TRBV19 to TRBJ1-1; TRBD1 might be the D (5 bases). CDR3 sequence reads: CASIGHSNTEAFF. The CDR3 DNA follows: TGTGCCAGTATCGGACACTCGAACACTGAAGCTTTCTTT.